The source of this T cell receptor beta chain is a study of CD8 T cells in ankylosing spondylitis (TCRdb year 2017). General notes on the study: T cell receptor beta repertoires were profiled in healthy donors and ankylosing spondylitis patients so that disease-linked TCR variants could be found. In total, the full study cohort was made up of 108 healthy donors and about two dozen ankylosing spondylitis patients. Peripheral blood samples were taken, and synovial fluid was additionally collected from ankylosing spondylitis patients.

Turning to this clonotype: Its target antigen remains unknown. There are no base qualities to consult, and no much larger clone falls within one base.

The germline V gene gives CDR1 as SNHLY and CDR2 as FYNNEI. Relative to germline, V is missing 2 bases and J is missing 2 bases, with 11 bases of the junction outside any gene match. CDR3 length: 18 amino acids, cysteine to phenylalanine. Kept here is only the CDR3 DNA, which spans 54 bases and is read in frame from base 1. Sequencing was carried out with an Illumina HiSeq 2500. Quantitative 5'-RACE with molecular barcodes was used to prepare TCR beta libraries. The study's processing was this. To identify disease-linked TCR variants, a new computational method was used, one built on a probabilistic model of VDJ rearrangement. The public sequencing data were trimmed at Q25 with fastp and processed into clonotypes with MiXCR by TCRdb, which kept only in-frame beta chains. Duplicate CDR3 protein sequences are folded into a single record with the most common DNA and genes. TCRdb, not the authors, supplied the V and J calls. This sample has some 240,000 distinct CDR3 sequences in its table, and roughly 6.6% of those were observed once. The ten top clones hold about 14% of the sample.

Points the paper makes about the study in general: Significant enrichment of the disease-linked clones was reported in matched synovial fluid samples from ankylosing spondylitis patients. Blood from ankylosing spondylitis patients appeared to be characterized by a TCR beta motif made up of about 8 highly homologous amino acid variants. In peripheral blood, the disease-linked clones were found at relatively low frequencies and had a CD8+ phenotype. Some of the motif variants had been reported before in the synovial fluid and blood of reactive arthritis patients, a finding that suggests common disease-initiation mechanisms.

The receptor comes from a male donor with ankylosing spondylitis. This sequence uses TRBV2 and TRBJ2-5, with 10 bases in between that match TRBD2. Sequencing was carried out using blood, either unsorted or a sorted T cell fraction (not recorded which). The CDR3 here reads CASSERGSSGRVQETQYF. The DNA sequence is given as TGTGCCAGCAGTGAAAGAGGGTCCAGCGGGAGGGTACAAGAGACCCAGTACTTC.